Below, 15 T cell receptor beta chains from the same sample are listed, as sequenced in a study of blood T cell repertoires in COVID-19. Using immunoSEQ multiplex PCR, the repertoire was profiled, and TCRdb retains in-frame clones only, with some absent. The sample carries 250,000 to 400,000 clones, 89% recorded once. The sample was PBMCs or T cells enriched from blood (not recorded which). All receptors come from a man in his fifties or sixties who had recovered from COVID-19.

This clone came up a few times. The chain joins TRBV13 to TRBJ2-7; a possible D gene is TRBD2 (5 bases). The V gene lost 4 bases and the J gene lost 2 bases, with 12 bases spanning the gap. The germline V gene encodes CDR1 PRHDT and CDR2 FYEKMQ (reference sequence). CDR3 length equals 14 residues. This CDR3 is CASSSRTGTYEQYF. The CDR3 DNA reads TGTGCCAGCAGCTCTCGGACGGGAACCTACGAGCAGTACTTC.

This clone was detected only once. The J gene is TRBJ2-7, the V gene TRBV4-3; a weak D match, TRBD1 (6 bases). V was cut by 0 bases and J by 3 bases, with 15 bases left in between. The germline gives CDR1 LGHNA, CDR2 YSLEER. This CDR3 is 16 amino acids long. This CDR3 is CASSQDYTGIFYEQYF. CDR3 coding DNA: TGCGCCAGCAGCCAAGATTACACAGGGATCTTCTACGAGCAGTACTTC.

The chain recombines TRBV5-1 with TRBJ2-5; possible D gene TRBD1, 5 bases. This CDR3 spans 16 amino acids. Germline CDR1 and CDR2: SGHRS and YFSETQ. Trimming stripped 4 bases from V and 2 bases from J, with 18 bases between. CDR3 amino acids: CASSAAPLAGQETQYF. CDR3 nucleotide sequence: TGCGCCAGCAGCGCCGCCCCTCTGGCAGGGCAAGAGACCCAGTACTTC.

The rearrangement uses TRBV7-2 and TRBJ1-3, with D tentatively TRBD1 (5 bases). This CDR3 contains 16 residues. Germline CDR1 reads SGHTA; CDR2 reads FQGNSA. V lost 5 bases and J lost 4, with 18 bases in between. The CDR3 DNA reads as TGTGCCAGCAGCCCGTCGGGGGGGAGCCGAGGAAACACCATATATTTT. This encodes CASSPSGGSRGNTIYF. The variable domain in full, with the rest retrieved from reference TRBV7-2 and TRBJ1-3, is GAGVSQSPSNKVTEKGKDVELRCDPISGHTALYWYRQSLGQGLEFLIYFQGNSAPDKSGLPSDRFSAERTGGSVSTLTIQRTQQEDSAVYLCASSPSGGSRGNTIYFGEGSWLTVV.

This rearrangement joins TRBV24-1 to TRBJ2-3; D is ambiguous. CDR1 and CDR2 from the germline V gene are KGHDR and SFDVKD. Trimming removed 4 bases at V and 3 bases at J, with 10 bases between. The CDR3 contains 14 residues. CDR3 in DNA: TGTGCCACCAGTGACCCGGGTCAGACAGATACGCAGTATTTT. Protein product: CATSDPGQTDTQYF.

The J gene is TRBJ1-1, the V gene TRBV28, with D tentatively TRBD1 (5 bases). The germline V gene has CDR1 MDHEN and CDR2 SYDVKM. This CDR3 is 14 amino acids long. V was shortened by 2 bases and J by 1 base, with 8 bases between the two germline ends. CDR3 residues: CASSLTGWNTEAFF. CDR3 in DNA: TGTGCCAGCAGTTTAACAGGATGGAACACTGAAGCTTTCTTT.

The genes are TRBV5-1 and TRBJ2-1; TRBD2 aligns across 8 bases. CDR3 length: 12 residues. The germline V gene encodes CDR1 SGHRS and CDR2 YFSETQ. The J segment lost 7 bases and the V segment lost 6 bases, leaving 3 bases of the junction unmatched. The CDR3: CASISGSNEQFF. DNA for the CDR3: TGCGCCAGCATCAGCGGGAGTAATGAGCAGTTCTTC.

The chain joins TRBV2 to TRBJ2-7; D is undetermined. V lost 4 bases, J lost 3 bases, and 7 bases lay in between. CDR3 length: 12 amino acids. Germline assignment: CDR1 SNHLY and CDR2 FYNNEI. The CDR3 sequence is CASSGRVYEQYF. The CDR3 DNA follows: TGTGCCAGCAGTGGTCGGGTCTACGAGCAGTACTTC.

The gene calls are TRBV6-2 or TRBV6-3 and TRBJ2-1; no clear D gene. Germline CDR1 and CDR2: MNHEY and SVGEGT. The CDR3 is 19 residues long. Between the trimmed V and J ends, which lost 2 bases and 0 bases, there was a span of 20 bases. CDR3 amino acids: CASSYRVVERPISYNEQFF. The CDR3 nucleotides read TGTGCCAGCAGTTACCGCGTAGTAGAGCGCCCGATCTCCTACAATGAGCAGTTCTTC.

The chain employs TRBV19 and TRBJ2-1; 7 bases line up with TRBD2. The V segment lost 4 bases and the J segment 7 bases; nucleotides outside the gene matches: 16. Germline CDR1 is LNHDA and CDR2 is SQIVND (reference sequence). The CDR3 loop spans 17 amino acids. CDR3: CASSTPFRGRDRNEQFF. The DNA of the CDR3 is TGTGCCAGTAGTACTCCCTTTCGCGGGAGAGATAGAAATGAGCAGTTCTTC.

The chain uses TRBV4-1 and TRBJ2-1; maybe TRBD1 (5 bases). V dropped 2 bases and J dropped 4 bases, with 15 bases sitting between them. Per the germline V gene, CDR1 is MGHRA and CDR2 is YSYEKL. This CDR3 contains 16 residues. The DNA of the CDR3 is TGCGCCAGCAGCCAACGGGTCGGACAACAATACAATGAGCAGTTCTTC. Protein product: CASSQRVGQQYNEQFF.

The J gene is TRBJ1-2, the V gene TRBV19; 7 bases fit TRBD1. Germline CDR1 and CDR2: LNHDA and SQIVND (reference sequence). After removal of 6 bases from V and 1 base from J, the junction contained 8 bases not matched to a gene. This CDR3 is built from 15 residues. CDR3 DNA: TGTGCCAGTAGCCCGACAGGGCTTAGTAACTATGGCTACACCTTC. It codes for CASSPTGLSNYGYTF.

The J gene is TRBJ2-1, the V gene TRBV7-9; 12 bases agree with TRBD2. V lost 5 bases and J lost 9; bases outside the gene matches: 17. The germline V gene encodes CDR1 SEHNR and CDR2 FQNEAQ (reference sequence). The CDR3 length is 18 residues. The CDR3 region is CASSLSLAGGFRLGEQFF. The CDR3, as DNA: TGTGCCAGCAGCCTATCACTAGCGGGAGGTTTTCGGTTGGGTGAGCAGTTCTTC.

Only one count was recorded for this clone. This rearrangement joins TRBV18 to TRBJ2-3; 8 nucleotides agree with TRBD2. The CDR3 consists of 14 residues. With V trimmed by 5 bases and J by 6 bases, 7 bases remained unmatched. Germline V lookup: CDR1 KGHSH, CDR2 LQKENI. CDR3 coding DNA: TGTGCCAGCTCAGCCGGACTAGCCAAGGATACGCAGTATTTT. Protein sequence: CASSAGLAKDTQYF.

The chain uses TRBV9 and TRBJ1-5; TRBD1 agrees at 7 bases. CDR3 length: 17 residues. CDR1 is SGDLS, CDR2 YYNGEE, per germline. V gave up 4 bases and J gave up 0 bases; unmatched junction bases: 10. CDR3 DNA: TGTGCCAGCAGCCCACGGGGACAGTCTTATAGCAATCAGCCCCAGCATTTT. As protein: CASSPRGQSYSNQPQHF.